These 30 T cell receptor beta chains originate from one sample sequenced in a study of cytomegalovirus exposure and HLA in healthy donors. 13 Jbeta primers and 60 Vbeta primers were used for the PCR. Libraries were prepared by immunoSEQ multiplex PCR; TCRdb keeps only in-frame clonotypes and omits some of them. The sample includes 60,000 or so clones, 60% to 80% of them seen just once. The sample comprised PBMCs. Every receptor here comes from a woman aged 35 to 49 in good health and CMV-seropositive.

The gene calls are TRBV4-3 and TRBJ2-1, with D perhaps matching TRBD2 (5 bases). Trimming took 0 bases from V and 12 from J, leaving 18 bases between them. This CDR3 is built from 15 residues. The germline V gene encodes CDR1 LGHNA and CDR2 YSLEER. The CDR3 DNA reads as TGCGCCAGCAGCCAAGACAGGTATAGGGAGACTCCGCAGTTCTTC. Translated, it gives CASSQDRYRETPQFF.

J is TRBJ1-6 and V is TRBV4-1; no definite D call. The germline V and J ends were trimmed by 4 bases and 0 bases, with 10 bases remaining between them. The CDR3 consists of 16 residues. The V gene's germline CDR1 is MGHRA and CDR2 YSYEKL. The CDR3, as DNA: TGCGCCAGCAGCCTAGAAAGTAGCTCCTATAATTCACCCCTCCACTTT. Protein: CASSLESSSYNSPLHF.

The rearrangement uses TRBV18 and TRBJ2-7, with D possibly TRBD1 on 7 matching bases. The CDR3 covers 14 residues. V was clipped by 1 base and J by 5 bases, with 12 bases between them. In germline, CDR1 is KGHSH, CDR2 LQKENI. This chain's CDR3 is CASSPQGAGNEQYF. The CDR3 DNA reads TGTGCCAGCTCACCACAGGGGGCGGGGAACGAGCAGTACTTC.

The chain has TRBV30 and TRBJ1-1; D is ambiguous. Looked up from germline, CDR1 is GTSNPN and CDR2 is SVGIG (reference sequence). The CDR3 runs 12 residues. Trimming removed 2 bases from V and 8 bases from J, with 12 bases in between. The chain's CDR3 is CAWSRPGKEAFF. DNA for the CDR3: TGTGCCTGGAGTCGGCCGGGAAAGGAAGCTTTCTTT.

This chain uses TRBV5-1 with TRBJ1-4; 8 nucleotides align to TRBD1. CDR1 is SGHRS, CDR2 YFSETQ, per germline. The CDR3 extends over 13 amino acids. The trim removed 7 bases at V and 5 bases at J, leaving 4 bases unmatched. The CDR3 loop is CASRRQGNEKLFF. The CDR3 DNA reads TGCGCCAGCCGTAGACAGGGGAATGAAAAACTGTTTTTT.

A remark on this clone: This sample also contains other DNA sequences that code for the same CDR3. The V gene is TRBV7-2, the J gene TRBJ1-2; 8 nucleotides match TRBD1. V dropped 2 bases and J dropped 7; count of bases not matched to a gene: 3. The V gene's germline CDR1 is SGHTA and CDR2 FQGNSA. The CDR3 is made up of 13 amino acids. CDR3 sequence: CASSLQGAVGYTF. For the CDR3, the DNA is TGTGCCAGCAGCTTACAGGGGGCGGTTGGCTACACCTTC. Supplemented by reference TRBV7-2 and TRBJ1-2, the full variable domain reads GAGVSQSPSNKVTEKGKDVELRCDPISGHTALYWYRQSLGQGLEFLIYFQGNSAPDKSGLPSDRFSAERTGGSVSTLTIQRTQQEDSAVYLCASSLQGAVGYTFGSGTRLTVV.

This clone was found a few times. The V gene is TRBV7-9, the J gene TRBJ1-2; perhaps TRBD1 as D (6 bases). Between the trimmed V and J ends, which lost 1 base and 8 bases, there was a span of 11 bases. The CDR3 is 13 residues long. CDR1 is SEHNR and CDR2 is FQNEAQ in the germline V gene (reference sequence). The chain's CDR3 is CASSLEGGGGYTF. The DNA of the CDR3 is TGTGCCAGCAGCTTAGAAGGGGGGGGAGGCTACACCTTC. Looking up the rest from reference TRBV7-9 and TRBJ1-2 gives the full variable domain: DTGVSQNPRHKITKRGQNVTFRCDPISEHNRLYWYRQTLGQGPEFLTYFQNEAQLEKSRLLSDRFSAERPKGSFSTLEIQRTEQGDSAMYLCASSLEGGGGYTFGSGTRLTVV.

This chain links TRBV6-6 with TRBJ2-7, with D perhaps TRBD2 (7 bases). The germline V gene encodes CDR1 MNHNY and CDR2 SVGAGI (reference sequence). V gave up 8 bases and J gave up 2 bases, with 19 bases separating them. The CDR3 runs to 15 residues. The DNA of the CDR3 is TGTGCCAGCCGCCTAGAGGGGGGGGAAGCCTACGAGCAGTACTTC. This codes for CASRLEGGEAYEQYF.

This clone was counted a single time. This chain connects TRBV7-9 to TRBJ2-7, with D possibly matching TRBD1 (5 bases). With 2 bases removed from V and 4 bases from J, the gap between germline ends came to 12 bases. Germline V lookup: CDR1 SEHNR, CDR2 FQNEAQ (reference sequence). This CDR3 has 14 amino acids. As DNA, the CDR3 is TGTGCCAGCAGCTTAACGCAGGGTGGGTACGAGCAGTACTTC. As protein: CASSLTQGGYEQYF.

In this sample, this clone turned up once. The V call is TRBV7-8, the J call TRBJ1-4; D is ambiguous. CDR3 length equals 14 residues. CDR1 SGHVS and CDR2 FQNEAQ come from the germline V gene. The V and J ends lost 5 bases and 7 bases respectively, with 14 bases between them. CDR3 sequence: CASSVSGFSEKLFF. The CDR3 DNA follows: TGTGCCAGCAGCGTCAGCGGATTTAGTGAAAAACTGTTTTTT.

The CDR3 reads CASGLASSGGAVTEAFF. The CDR3, as DNA: TGTGCTAGTGGTTTGGCCTCTTCAGGGGGAGCGGTGACTGAAGCTTTCTTT. The rearrangement links TRBV12-5 to TRBJ1-1; 7 bases match TRBD1. CDR1 LGHNT and CDR2 FRNRAP come from the germline V gene. The CDR3 is 17 residues long. The junction had 13 bases not matched to a gene; V was cut back by 1 base and J by 5 bases.

Points on this clone: A junction boundary mismatches the germline segment, possibly from a read error. The chain couples TRBV7-9 to TRBJ1-6; D remains unclear. The germline gives CDR1 SEHNR, CDR2 FQNEAQ (reference sequence). The CDR3 has 18 amino acids. The CDR3, as DNA: TGTTCCAGCAGCCCCTCGCTGGGCTTGGCGTTTGGTGGTTCACCCCTCCACTTT. This sequence encodes CSSSPSLGLAFGGSPLHF.

This chain uses TRBV5-1 with TRBJ2-2; D unresolved. Trimming removed 1 base from V and 2 bases from J, with 6 bases in between. The CDR3 is 14 residues long. The germline CDR1 and CDR2 sequences are SGHRS and YFSETQ. Here the CDR3 reads CASSLSKNTGELFF. Here the CDR3 DNA reads TGCGCCAGCAGCTTGTCCAAAAACACCGGGGAGCTGTTTTTT.

The chain couples TRBV2 to TRBJ2-6; 7 bases are a match to TRBD2. The CDR3 covers 14 residues. Germline CDR1 SNHLY, CDR2 FYNNEI. With V trimmed by 11 bases and J by 2 bases, 6 bases remained unmatched. DNA for the CDR3: TGTGCCTGCCGGGGGGAGACTGGGGCCAACGTCCTGACTTTC. This codes for CACRGETGANVLTF.

The chain joins TRBV5-1 to TRBJ1-1; maybe TRBD1 (6 bases). V lost 0 bases and J lost 7, with 13 bases in between. This CDR3 comprises 14 residues. Per germline, CDR1 SGHRS and CDR2 YFSETQ. This chain's CDR3 is CASSLGGLLSEAFF. The CDR3 DNA follows: TGCGCCAGCAGCTTGGGGGGGCTTTTAAGTGAAGCTTTCTTT.

Points on this clone: Other nucleotide sequences in the sample specify the same CDR3. This chain links TRBV6-5 with TRBJ2-7; 9 bases line up with TRBD1. V lost 6 bases, J lost 0 bases, and 6 bases stayed unmatched. The CDR3 is 15 amino acids. Looked up from germline, CDR1 is MNHEY and CDR2 is SVGAGI. CDR3 DNA: TGTGCCAGCAGGTCCGGGACAGGGATCTCCTACGAGCAGTACTTC. As protein: CASRSGTGISYEQYF.

The chain uses TRBV18 and TRBJ1-6, with 7 bases that match TRBD1. The trim removed 3 bases at V and 7 bases at J, leaving 0 bases unmatched. The CDR3 has 13 residues. The germline V gene has CDR1 KGHSH and CDR2 LQKENI. This chain's CDR3 is CASSPDRNSPLHF. The CDR3 bases are TGTGCCAGCTCACCGGACAGGAATTCACCCCTCCACTTT.

This clone was detected a few times. The chain uses TRBV6-6 and TRBJ1-2; 12 bases agree with TRBD1. The CDR3 length is 16 residues. Germline loops: CDR1 MNHNY, CDR2 SVGAGI (reference sequence). V lost 4 bases and J lost 4; bases outside the gene matches: 7. CDR3 sequence reads: CASSLPGTGGAYGYTF. As DNA, the CDR3 is TGTGCCAGCAGTTTACCGGGGACAGGGGGCGCCTATGGCTACACCTTC.

This chain connects TRBV7-2 to TRBJ1-2; 10 bases agree with TRBD1. The CDR3 covers 15 residues. Germline V gives CDR1 SGHTA, CDR2 FQGNSA. Losses at the gene ends were 7 bases for V and 5 bases for J; bases not matched to a gene: 10. The CDR3 is CASTKSRQGAYGYTF. The CDR3 nucleotides are TGTGCCAGCACCAAGAGTAGACAGGGGGCGTATGGCTACACCTTC.

This chain links TRBV15 with TRBJ2-3; 11 bases fit TRBD2. Germline loops: CDR1 LNHNV, CDR2 YYDKDF (reference sequence). The ends lost 3 bases at V and 3 bases at J; junction bases unmatched: 11. The CDR3 loop spans 18 amino acids. DNA of the CDR3: TGTGCCACCAGCAGTCCTATAGCGGGGGGGCCCAGGACAGATACGCAGTATTTT. It encodes CATSSPIAGGPRTDTQYF.

This clone was seen only a few times. The chain carries TRBV4-1 and TRBJ2-4; D is possibly TRBD2 (6 bases). The germline V gene encodes CDR1 MGHRA and CDR2 YSYEKL. The CDR3 has 15 residues. The V end lost 3 bases, the J end lost 6 bases, and 15 bases lay between the germline ends. CDR3: CASSQIPGVSNIQYF. The CDR3 nucleotides read TGCGCCAGCAGCCAGATCCCGGGAGTCTCAAACATTCAGTACTTC.

This clone was counted between two and nine times. The chain has TRBV30 and TRBJ2-6; 11 bases line up with TRBD1. The CDR3 contains 15 residues. Germline CDR1 GTSNPN, CDR2 SVGIG (reference sequence). V gave up 7 bases and J gave up 0 bases; unmatched junction bases: 2. The CDR3 here is CASGTGGSGANVLTF. CDR3 DNA: TGTGCCTCCGGGACAGGGGGCTCTGGGGCCAACGTCCTGACTTTC.

The chain carries TRBV9 and TRBJ1-1, with D tentatively TRBD1 (5 bases). The length of the CDR3 is 15 residues. Germline values: CDR1 SGDLS, CDR2 YYNGEE. V was trimmed by 0 bases and J by 1 base, leaving 10 bases between them. CDR3 nucleotide sequence: TGTGCCAGCAGCGTAGCCCCCAGGGAGAACACTGAAGCTTTCTTT. This sequence encodes CASSVAPRENTEAFF.

This sequence joins TRBV29-1 and TRBJ1-4, with D unclear. The CDR3 consists of 12 residues. The V end was cut by 4 bases, the J end by 3 bases, with 6 bases between. CDR1 and CDR2 (germline): SQVTM, ANQGSEA. CDR3 region: CSVGASNEKLFF. The CDR3 region has the DNA TGCAGCGTTGGCGCATCTAATGAAAAACTGTTTTTT.

The gene calls are TRBV7-6 and TRBJ2-1, with D possibly matching TRBD2 (5 bases). V lost 5 bases and J lost 8, with 19 bases in between. This CDR3 is 15 amino acids long. Germline V CDR1 and CDR2: SGHVS, FNYEAQ. CDR3 nucleotide sequence: TGTGCCAGCAGCCCGCTTTTCCGGGGTAGCCATGAGCAGTTCTTC. This encodes CASSPLFRGSHEQFF. Full variable domain (outside the CDR3, taken from reference TRBV7-6 and TRBJ2-1): GAGVSQSPRYKVTKRGQDVALRCDPISGHVSLYWYRQALGQGPEFLTYFNYEAQQDKSGLPNDRFSAERPEGSISTLTIQRTEQRDSAMYRCASSPLFRGSHEQFFGPGTRLTVL.

J is TRBJ2-7 and V is TRBV15; TRBD2 aligns across 7 bases. Trimming at V came to 3 bases and at J to 9 bases, leaving 8 bases not matched to a gene. The length of the CDR3 is 13 residues. CDR1 is LNHNV, CDR2 YYDKDF, per germline (reference sequence). This CDR3 reads CATSSGGENRQYF. CDR3 bases: TGTGCCACCAGCAGTGGGGGGGAGAACAGGCAGTACTTC.

This clone occurred a few times. V gene TRBV5-1 combines with J gene TRBJ2-7, with TRBD1 identical over 8 bases. In germline, CDR1 is SGHRS, CDR2 YFSETQ. The CDR3 consists of 13 residues. V gave up 4 bases and J gave up 6 bases; unmatched junction bases: 6. Here the CDR3 reads CASSAGQGREQYF. The DNA of the CDR3 is TGCGCCAGCAGCGCAGGACAGGGACGCGAGCAGTACTTC.

The CDR3 protein is CATSRGDSGETQYF. CDR3 sequence (DNA): TGTGCCACCAGCAGAGGGGACAGTGGAGAGACCCAGTACTTC. The V and J genes are TRBV15 and TRBJ2-5; 7 nucleotides align to TRBD1. Trimming cost V 1 base and J 4 bases; bases outside gene matches: 3. CDR1 and CDR2 from the germline V gene are LNHNV and YYDKDF (reference sequence). The CDR3 has 14 residues.

The chain links TRBV7-9 to TRBJ2-2; perhaps TRBD2 as D (5 bases). The CDR3 runs 14 residues. Per the germline V gene, CDR1 is SEHNR and CDR2 is FQNEAQ (reference sequence). V lost 0 bases to trimming and J lost 5 bases, with 7 bases between them. This chain's CDR3 is CASSLAGDTGELFF. The CDR3 DNA is TGTGCCAGCAGCTTAGCGGGAGATACCGGGGAGCTGTTTTTT.

The chain uses TRBV19 and TRBJ1-2, with D perhaps TRBD1 (6 bases). The CDR3 has 13 amino acids. Trimming stripped 8 bases from V and 7 bases from J, with 17 bases between. Germline-derived CDR1 and CDR2 are LNHDA and SQIVND (reference sequence). CDR3 sequence reads: CASSTGTSSGYTF. In DNA, the CDR3 is TGTGCCAGTTCCACCGGGACATCCTCTGGCTACACCTTC.